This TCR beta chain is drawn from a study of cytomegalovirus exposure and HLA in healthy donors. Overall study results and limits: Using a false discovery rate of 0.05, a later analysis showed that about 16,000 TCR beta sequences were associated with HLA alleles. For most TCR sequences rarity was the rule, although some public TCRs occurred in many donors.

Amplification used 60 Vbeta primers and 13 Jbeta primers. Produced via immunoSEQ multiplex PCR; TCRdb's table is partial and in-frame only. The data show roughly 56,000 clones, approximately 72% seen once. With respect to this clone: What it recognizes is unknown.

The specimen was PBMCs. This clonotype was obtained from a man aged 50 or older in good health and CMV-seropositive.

For the CDR3, the DNA is TGTGCCAGCAGCTTGGTACCGCGAGACGAGCAGTACTTC. It specifies CASSLVPRDEQYF. The V and J genes are TRBV7-6 and TRBJ2-7, with no clear D. CDR3 length: 13 residues. The V end was cut by 3 bases, the J end by 5 bases, with 11 bases between. CDR1 and CDR2 from the germline V gene are SGHVS and FNYEAQ. Full variable domain (missing parts from reference TRBV7-6 and TRBJ2-7): GAGVSQSPRYKVTKRGQDVALRCDPISGHVSLYWYRQALGQGPEFLTYFNYEAQQDKSGLPNDRFSAERPEGSISTLTIQRTEQRDSAMYRCASSLVPRDEQYFGPGTRLTVT.